These 30 T cell receptor beta chains originate from one sample sequenced in a study of blood T cell repertoires in COVID-19. Only in-frame clones appear in the TCRdb table, and some are missing; sequencing was by immunoSEQ multiplex PCR. The sample yields 350,000 to 400,000 clones, around 87% seen once. Specimen: PBMCs or T cells enriched from blood (not recorded which). The receptors here all came from a man aged 18 to 30 who had recovered from COVID-19.

V and J are TRBV5-1 and TRBJ2-5; 8 bases line up with TRBD1. This CDR3 is 15 amino acids long. With 4 bases clipped from V and 5 bases from J, the junction kept 10 bases outside the gene matches. Per germline, CDR1 SGHRS and CDR2 YFSETQ. This CDR3 reads CASSPGQGLGETQYF. For the CDR3, the DNA is TGCGCCAGCAGCCCCGGACAGGGTTTGGGGGAGACCCAGTACTTC.

This clone came up a few times. The chain has TRBV6-2 or TRBV6-3 and TRBJ2-1; 9 bases match TRBD2. Germline CDR1 and CDR2: MNHEY and SVGEGT. Losses at the gene ends were 6 bases for V and 4 bases for J; bases not matched to a gene: 16. There are 18 residues in the CDR3. CDR3 in amino acids: CASSGLGREGHRYNEQFF. CDR3 DNA sequence: TGTGCCAGCAGCGGTCTGGGGCGGGAGGGCCATAGGTACAATGAGCAGTTCTTC.

This rearrangement joins TRBV3-1 (or the pseudogene TRBV3-2) to TRBJ2-1; 7 nucleotides match TRBD2. CDR1 LGHDT and CDR2 YNNKEL come from the germline V gene (reference sequence). The CDR3 is made up of 13 amino acids. Trimming took 3 bases from V and 6 from J; bases not matched to a gene: 2. CDR3 loop: CASSHLAGNEQFF. The CDR3 DNA reads as TGTGCCAGCAGCCATTTAGCGGGCAATGAGCAGTTCTTC.

This clone was recorded only once. The chain is built from TRBV6-2 or TRBV6-3 and TRBJ1-5, with 8 bases identical to TRBD1. Germline V CDR1 and CDR2: MNHEY, SVGEGT. The J segment lost 0 bases and the V segment lost 2 bases, leaving 9 bases of the junction unmatched. CDR3 length: 18 residues. CDR3 DNA sequence: TGTGCCAGCAGTTACGCCGGGACAGGTGGACCTAGCAATCAGCCCCAGCATTTT. Protein product: CASSYAGTGGPSNQPQHF.

The rearrangement joins TRBV5-1 to TRBJ1-6; tentative D call: TRBD1 (6 bases). The V end was cut by 4 bases, the J end by 7 bases, with 12 bases between. Per the germline V gene, CDR1 is SGHRS and CDR2 is YFSETQ. This CDR3 is built from 14 residues. This CDR3 reads CASSPRGSNSPLHF. As DNA, the CDR3 is TGCGCCAGCAGCCCCAGGGGTTCCAATTCACCCCTCCACTTT.

The genes are TRBV27 and TRBJ2-7, with 9 bases identical to TRBD1. Losses at the gene ends were 5 bases for V and 6 bases for J; bases not matched to a gene: 17. The CDR3 is 17 residues long. CDR1 is MNHEY, CDR2 SMNVEV, per germline (reference sequence). The CDR3, as DNA: TGTGCCAGCAGTCCACCCAGATTCCAGGGACAGGGAAGCGAGCAGTACTTC. The encoded protein is CASSPPRFQGQGSEQYF.

This chain joins TRBV7-9 and TRBJ1-5, with a tentative D call TRBD1 (5 bases). Germline lookup yields CDR1 SEHNR and CDR2 FQNEAQ (reference sequence). CDR3 size: 13 residues. V was trimmed by 6 bases and J by 3 bases, leaving 9 bases between them. The CDR3 region is CASSQGDNQPQHF. CDR3 coding DNA: TGTGCCAGCAGTCAAGGGGACAATCAGCCCCAGCATTTT.

This clone was found a few times. This sequence joins TRBV5-1 and TRBJ2-7; 11 positions agree with TRBD2. The germline gives CDR1 SGHRS, CDR2 YFSETQ. The CDR3 loop spans 15 amino acids. J was trimmed by 4 bases and V by 1 base; bases with no gene match: 4. The CDR3, as DNA: TGCGCCAGCAGCTTGACTAGCGGGAGAGATTACGAGCAGTACTTC. Protein: CASSLTSGRDYEQYF.

CDR3 amino acids: CASSSEPGQGFRDTQYF. CDR3 coding DNA: TGTGCCAGCAGCTCTGAACCGGGACAGGGTTTTAGAGATACGCAGTATTTT. V usage is TRBV13 and J usage is TRBJ2-3; 9 bases are a match to TRBD1. Per germline, CDR1 PRHDT and CDR2 FYEKMQ (reference sequence). V shed 4 bases, J shed 5 bases, and the junction held 13 bases outside the gene matches. The length of the CDR3 is 17 residues. Looking up the rest from reference TRBV13 and TRBJ2-3 gives the full variable domain: AAGVIQSPRHLIKEKRETATLKCYPIPRHDTVYWYQQGPGQDPQFLISFYEKMQSDKGSIPDRFSAQQFSDYHSELNMSSLELGDSALYFCASSSEPGQGFRDTQYFGPGTRLTVL.

This chain joins TRBV12-3 or TRBV12-4 and TRBJ2-4; TRBD1 aligns across 7 bases. Trimming at V came to 7 bases and at J to 6 bases, leaving 6 bases not matched to a gene. There are 13 residues in the CDR3. The CDR3 here is CASTPQGVNIQYF. DNA for the CDR3: TGTGCCAGCACCCCTCAGGGGGTAAACATTCAGTACTTC.

The chain has TRBV19 and TRBJ1-6; TRBD1 aligns across 8 bases. The CDR3 length is 14 residues. Germline V gene data show CDR1 as LNHDA and CDR2 as SQIVND (reference sequence). The V and J ends lost 7 bases and 9 bases, in that order; junction bases with no gene match: 8. The CDR3 region is CASKTGQAGSPLHF. CDR3 sequence (DNA): TGTGCCAGTAAGACGGGACAGGCAGGTTCACCCCTCCACTTT.

The chain employs TRBV19 and TRBJ1-1; no firm D call. From germline, CDR1 is LNHDA and CDR2 SQIVND (reference sequence). Trimming cost V 1 base and J 4 bases, with 13 bases left between them. The CDR3 has 15 amino acids. Here the CDR3 DNA reads TGTGCCAGTAGTATAGTCGCAGGAAGTCTCACTGAAGCTTTCTTT. Encoded protein: CASSIVAGSLTEAFF.

The chain recombines TRBV7-8 with TRBJ2-1; 7 nucleotides agree with TRBD1. Germline assignment: CDR1 SGHVS and CDR2 FQNEAQ. The CDR3 runs 16 residues. V trimming: 5 bases; J trimming: 0 bases; junction bases outside the gene matches: 7. The CDR3 region has the DNA TGTGCCAGCAGCCTCGGACAGGCGAGCTCCTACAATGAGCAGTTCTTC. Protein: CASSLGQASSYNEQFF.

The chain has TRBV27 and TRBJ1-1; D not resolved. The CDR3 runs to 13 residues. In germline, CDR1 is MNHEY, CDR2 SMNVEV (reference sequence). The V and J ends lost 2 bases and 5 bases respectively, with 9 bases between them. The CDR3 protein is CASSLKGGTEAFF. The CDR3 DNA is TGTGCCAGCAGTTTAAAGGGAGGGACTGAAGCTTTCTTT.

The V call is TRBV18, the J call TRBJ1-6, with D unresolved. The CDR3 contains 16 residues. Germline CDR1 and CDR2: KGHSH and LQKENI. Trimming cost V 6 bases and J 7 bases, with 19 bases left between them. The CDR3 is CASSLLPGAGNSPLHF. For the CDR3, the DNA is TGTGCCAGCTCGCTCCTCCCGGGCGCGGGAAATTCACCCCTCCACTTT.

The chain has TRBV6-2 or TRBV6-3 and TRBJ2-2; D uncertain. V lost 2 bases and J lost 4, with 8 bases in between. CDR3 length equals 14 residues. Per germline, CDR1 MNHEY and CDR2 SVGEGT. The CDR3 here is CASSYIESTGELFF. The CDR3 DNA reads as TGTGCCAGCAGTTACATTGAGAGCACCGGGGAGCTGTTTTTT.

The chain uses TRBV7-2 and TRBJ1-5; D might be TRBD1 (5 bases). Trimming left V 2 bases short and J 7 bases short, with 12 bases between. Germline CDR1 SGHTA, CDR2 FQGNSA. This CDR3 is 14 amino acids long. The CDR3 sequence is CASSLPGGGQPQHF. The CDR3 region has the DNA TGTGCCAGCAGCTTACCCGGGGGTGGCCAGCCCCAGCATTTT.

The V gene is TRBV2, the J gene TRBJ1-5; D is unresolved. Looked up from germline, CDR1 is SNHLY and CDR2 is FYNNEI. The germline V and J ends were trimmed by 3 bases and 0 bases, with 18 bases remaining between them. This CDR3 comprises 18 residues. The CDR3 is CASSETREGFSSNQPQHF. The CDR3 nucleotides are TGTGCCAGCAGTGAGACGCGGGAAGGTTTTAGTAGCAATCAGCCCCAGCATTTT.

The chain joins TRBV28 to TRBJ2-1, with 8 bases fitting TRBD2. From germline, CDR1 is MDHEN and CDR2 SYDVKM. The CDR3 is 20 residues long. V shed 5 bases and J 1 base; nucleotides not matched to a gene: 19. The CDR3 here is CASSGTGAGGWGRSYNEQFF. CDR3 DNA sequence: TGTGCCAGCAGTGGCACGGGGGCGGGAGGATGGGGACGGTCCTACAATGAGCAGTTCTTC.

The chain combines TRBV5-4 with TRBJ2-1; 8 bases map to TRBD1. V shed 0 bases, J shed 12 bases, and the junction held 5 bases outside the gene matches. This CDR3 is 13 amino acids long. The V gene's germline CDR1 is SGHNT and CDR2 YYREEE (reference sequence). The CDR3 bases are TGTGCCAGCAGCTTGGACAGGGGGTCGGTGCAGTTCTTC. Translated: CASSLDRGSVQFF.

The genes are TRBV27 and TRBJ1-6; D is perhaps TRBD1 (5 bases). V lost 5 bases and J 7 bases, leaving 12 bases between the germline ends. The CDR3 spans 14 residues. Germline V gene sequence: CDR1 MNHEY, CDR2 SMNVEV (reference sequence). CDR3 sequence (DNA): TGTGCCAGCAGTATAACAGGACTAAATTCACCCCTCCACTTT. It is translated as CASSITGLNSPLHF.

This chain connects TRBV27 to TRBJ2-5, with 7 nucleotides matching TRBD1. This CDR3 is 12 amino acids long. With V trimmed by 6 bases and J by 3 bases, 1 base remained unmatched. Germline assignment: CDR1 MNHEY and CDR2 SMNVEV (reference sequence). The CDR3 protein is CASRTGEETQYF. The CDR3 DNA is TGTGCCAGCAGAACAGGGGAAGAGACCCAGTACTTC.

To note about this clone: This same CDR3 is encoded by further DNA sequences in the sample. This sequence joins TRBV18 and TRBJ2-1; 9 bases fit TRBD1. Trimming took 3 bases from V and 1 from J; bases not matched to a gene: 1. The CDR3 sequence is 15 residues long. The germline V gene has CDR1 KGHSH and CDR2 LQKENI. CDR3 DNA sequence: TGTGCCAGCTCACCTGGACAGGGGTCCTACAATGAGCAGTTCTTC. Amino acid sequence: CASSPGQGSYNEQFF.

The chain uses TRBV5-1 and TRBJ2-1; tentatively, D is TRBD1 (6 bases). This CDR3 is 14 amino acids long. Deletions cut 8 bases from V and 5 bases from J, with 17 bases between. CDR1 and CDR2 from the germline V gene are SGHRS and YFSETQ. The CDR3 nucleotides are TGCGCCAGTCAAAAACAGGGTGTCCACAATGAGCAGTTCTTC. Translated, it gives CASQKQGVHNEQFF.

This clone was recorded only once. V and J are TRBV24-1 and TRBJ2-3; the match to TRBD1 covers 7 bases. CDR1 is KGHDR and CDR2 is SFDVKD in the germline V gene. The CDR3 is 15 amino acids. Losses at the gene ends were 8 bases for V and 0 bases for J; bases not matched to a gene: 7. The CDR3 sequence is CATMDRSTSTDTQYF. CDR3 coding DNA: TGTGCCACCATGGACAGGTCAACTAGCACAGATACGCAGTATTTT.

The rearrangement joins TRBV6-2 or TRBV6-3 to TRBJ2-2; 14 nucleotides agree with TRBD2. After removal of 5 bases from V and 4 bases from J, the junction contained 9 bases not matched to a gene. Per the germline V gene, CDR1 is MNHEY and CDR2 is SVGEGT. The CDR3 contains 18 residues. The DNA for the CDR3 is TGTGCCAGCAGTCACGGGACTAGCGGGAGCCGAGGCACCGGGGAGCTGTTTTTT. Its translation: CASSHGTSGSRGTGELFF.

The V gene is TRBV7-8, the J gene TRBJ2-1; 7 bases line up with TRBD1. The CDR3 length is 16 residues. Trimming removed 6 bases from V and 2 bases from J; junction bases left unmatched: 10. The germline gives CDR1 SGHVS, CDR2 FQNEAQ. The CDR3: CASRSTGTATYNEQFF. CDR3 in DNA: TGTGCCAGCAGATCAACCGGGACAGCAACCTACAATGAGCAGTTCTTC.

This clone was seen a few times. The chain recombines TRBV15 with TRBJ1-1; D gene ambiguous. Germline CDR1 is LNHNV and CDR2 is YYDKDF (reference sequence). Trimming cost V 0 bases and J 5 bases, with 10 bases left between them. The CDR3 has 14 residues. DNA of the CDR3: TGTGCCACCAGCAGAGAGGAGCAGAGAACTGAAGCTTTCTTT. This encodes CATSREEQRTEAFF.

The chain couples TRBV12-5 to TRBJ2-3, with D possibly TRBD1 on 6 matching bases. The CDR3 has 15 amino acids. From germline, CDR1 is LGHNT and CDR2 FRNRAP. V lost 5 bases and J 1 base, leaving 13 bases between the germline ends. As DNA, the CDR3 is TGTGCTAGTGGTAGAGGACAGAGCCGCACAGATACGCAGTATTTT. Translated, it gives CASGRGQSRTDTQYF.

The chain links TRBV5-1 to TRBJ1-2, with 8 bases aligning to TRBD1. CDR3 size: 17 residues. The germline CDR1 and CDR2 sequences are SGHRS and YFSETQ. V lost 4 bases and J lost 2; bases outside the gene matches: 13. The DNA of the CDR3 is TGCGCCAGCAGCCCCAGGCCCGGACAGGGAGTCAACTATGGCTACACCTTC. Translating it yields CASSPRPGQGVNYGYTF.